This TCR beta chain was obtained from a study of T cells expressing NK-cell markers. The overall study: Serological testing identified most of the eight sequenced donors as HCMV-seropositive and one as seronegative. Findings of the study overall: Expanded NKG2C+ T cell clones had unclear HCMV specificity. Researchers report these clonotypes also headed the CD3+CD56-NKG2C+ fraction in four donors.

TCRdb re-analyzed the 5' RACE reads; it lists each CDR3 protein once, without DNA. The sample features 350,000 to 400,000 distinct CDR3 sequences, with roughly a tenth in its top ten. To note about this clonotype: Its antigen is undetermined.

Germline V gene lookup returns CDR1 MNHEY and CDR2 SVGAGI. This CDR3 contains 14 residues. The chain couples TRBV6-5 to TRBJ2-1; no DNA is available, so the TRBD2 call from TCRdb remains unchecked. The receptor comes from a woman aged 50 to 65 in good health. The material sequenced was blood T cells: a sorted CD56 or NKG2C T cell subset, CD4+ or CD8+ T cells, or bulk PBMC T cells (not recorded which). CDR3 in amino acids: CASKNLAGVNEQFF.